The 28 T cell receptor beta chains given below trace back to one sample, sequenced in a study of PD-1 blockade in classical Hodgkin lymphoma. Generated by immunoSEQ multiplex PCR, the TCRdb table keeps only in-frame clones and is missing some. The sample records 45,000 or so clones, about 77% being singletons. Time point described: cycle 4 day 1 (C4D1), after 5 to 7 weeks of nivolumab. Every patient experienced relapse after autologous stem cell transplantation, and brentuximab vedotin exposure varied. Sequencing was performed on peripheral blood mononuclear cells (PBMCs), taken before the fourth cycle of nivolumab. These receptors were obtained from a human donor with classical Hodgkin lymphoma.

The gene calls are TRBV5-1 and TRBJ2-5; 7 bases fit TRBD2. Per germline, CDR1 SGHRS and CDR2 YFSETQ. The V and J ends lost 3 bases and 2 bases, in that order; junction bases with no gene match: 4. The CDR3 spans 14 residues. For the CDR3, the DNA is TGCGCCAGCAGCTGGGGAGCGGGACAAGAGACCCAGTACTTC. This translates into CASSWGAGQETQYF.

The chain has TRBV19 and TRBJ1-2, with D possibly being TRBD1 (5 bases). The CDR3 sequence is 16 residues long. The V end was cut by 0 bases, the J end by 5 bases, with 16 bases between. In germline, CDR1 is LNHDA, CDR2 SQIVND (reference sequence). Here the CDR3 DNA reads TGTGCCAGTAGTATAGATCGGACGGGACTCCCTTATGGCTACACCTTC. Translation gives CASSIDRTGLPYGYTF.

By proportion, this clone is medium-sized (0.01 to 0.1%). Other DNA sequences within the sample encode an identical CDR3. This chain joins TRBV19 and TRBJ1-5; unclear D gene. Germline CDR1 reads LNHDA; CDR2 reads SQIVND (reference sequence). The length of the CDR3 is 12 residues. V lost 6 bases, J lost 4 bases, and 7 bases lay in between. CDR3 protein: CASSLRNQPQHF. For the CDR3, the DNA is TGTGCCAGTAGCCTGAGGAATCAGCCCCAGCATTTT.

CDR3 residues: CASSYSFVGPYEQYF. Written as DNA, the CDR3 is TGTGCCAGCAGTTACTCCTTCGTGGGGCCTTACGAGCAGTACTTC. This chain links TRBV6-5 with TRBJ2-7, with D tentatively TRBD1 (5 bases). The CDR3 is 15 residues long. Trimming pared 0 bases from V and 4 bases from J, leaving 13 bases between. The germline CDR1 and CDR2 sequences are MNHEY and SVGAGI.

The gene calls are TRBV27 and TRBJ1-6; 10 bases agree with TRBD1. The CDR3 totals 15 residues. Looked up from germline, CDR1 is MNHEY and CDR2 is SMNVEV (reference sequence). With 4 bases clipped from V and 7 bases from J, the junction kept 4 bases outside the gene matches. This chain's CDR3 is CASSSDRGQNSPLHF. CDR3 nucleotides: TGTGCCAGCAGTTCTGACAGGGGGCAGAATTCACCCCTCCACTTT.

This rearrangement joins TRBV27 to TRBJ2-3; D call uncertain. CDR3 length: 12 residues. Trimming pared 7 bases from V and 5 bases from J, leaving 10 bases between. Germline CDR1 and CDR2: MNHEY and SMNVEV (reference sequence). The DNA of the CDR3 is TGTGCCAGCAAAAGGGTGGGAGATACGCAGTATTTT. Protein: CASKRVGDTQYF.

This chain's CDR3 is CASSFGGQRSAYGYTF. For the CDR3, the DNA is TGTGCCAGCAGCTTCGGGGGACAGCGGTCCGCCTATGGCTACACCTTC. V and J are TRBV7-9 and TRBJ1-2; 7 bases match TRBD1. The CDR3 runs to 16 residues. Looked up from germline, CDR1 is SEHNR and CDR2 is FQNEAQ (reference sequence). After removal of 3 bases from V and 4 bases from J, the junction contained 11 bases not matched to a gene. Based on the CDR3 plus reference TRBV7-9 and TRBJ1-2, the full variable domain is DTGVSQNPRHKITKRGQNVTFRCDPISEHNRLYWYRQTLGQGPEFLTYFQNEAQLEKSRLLSDRFSAERPKGSFSTLEIQRTEQGDSAMYLCASSFGGQRSAYGYTFGSGTRLTVV.

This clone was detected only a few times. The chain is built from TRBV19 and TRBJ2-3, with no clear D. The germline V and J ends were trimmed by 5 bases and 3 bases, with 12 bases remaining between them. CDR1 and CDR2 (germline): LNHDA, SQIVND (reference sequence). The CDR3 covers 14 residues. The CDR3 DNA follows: TGTGCCAGTAGTCCGGGCTCTGGGACAGATACGCAGTATTTT. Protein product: CASSPGSGTDTQYF. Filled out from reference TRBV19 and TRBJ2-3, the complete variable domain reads DGGITQSPKYLFRKEGQNVTLSCEQNLNHDAMYWYRQDPGQGLRLIYYSQIVNDFQKGDIAEGYSVSREKKESFPLTVTSAQKNPTAFYLCASSPGSGTDTQYFGPGTRLTVL.

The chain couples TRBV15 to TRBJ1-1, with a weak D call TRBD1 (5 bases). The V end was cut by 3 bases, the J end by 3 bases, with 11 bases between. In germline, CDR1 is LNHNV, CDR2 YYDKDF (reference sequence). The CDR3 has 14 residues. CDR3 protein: CATSRAGKDTEAFF. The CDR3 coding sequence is TGTGCCACCAGCAGGGCAGGGAAGGACACTGAAGCTTTCTTT.

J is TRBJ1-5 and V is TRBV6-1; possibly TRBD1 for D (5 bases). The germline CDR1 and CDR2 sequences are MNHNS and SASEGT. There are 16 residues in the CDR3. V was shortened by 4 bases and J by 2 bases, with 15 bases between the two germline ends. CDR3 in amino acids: CASSVVRGGGNQPQHF. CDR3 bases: TGTGCCAGCAGTGTAGTCCGGGGCGGGGGCAATCAGCCCCAGCATTTT.

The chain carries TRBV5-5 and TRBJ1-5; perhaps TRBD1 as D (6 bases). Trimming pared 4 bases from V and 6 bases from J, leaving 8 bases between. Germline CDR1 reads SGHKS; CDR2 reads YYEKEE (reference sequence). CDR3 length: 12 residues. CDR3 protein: CASSEGGQPQHF. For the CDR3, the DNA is TGTGCCAGCAGCGAGGGGGGTCAGCCCCAGCATTTT.

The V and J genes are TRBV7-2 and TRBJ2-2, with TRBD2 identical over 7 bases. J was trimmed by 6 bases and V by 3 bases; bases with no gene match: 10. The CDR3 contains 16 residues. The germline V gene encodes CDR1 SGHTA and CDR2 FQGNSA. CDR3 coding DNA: TGTGCCAGCAGCTTTACCGGGGGACTATCATCCGGGGAGCTGTTTTTT. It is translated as CASSFTGGLSSGELFF.

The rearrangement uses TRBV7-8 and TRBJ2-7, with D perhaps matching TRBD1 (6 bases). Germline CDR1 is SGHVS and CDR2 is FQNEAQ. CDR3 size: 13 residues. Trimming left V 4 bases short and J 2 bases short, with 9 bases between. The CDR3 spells CASSWDTAYEQYF. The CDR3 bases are TGTGCCAGCAGCTGGGACACCGCCTACGAGCAGTACTTC.

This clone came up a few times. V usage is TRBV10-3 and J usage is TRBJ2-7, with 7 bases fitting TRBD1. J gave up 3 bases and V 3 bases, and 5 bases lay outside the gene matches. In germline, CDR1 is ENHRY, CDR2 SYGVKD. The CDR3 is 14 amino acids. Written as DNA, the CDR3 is TGTGCCATCAGTGACACGAACAGGGGCTACGAGCAGTACTTC. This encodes CAISDTNRGYEQYF.

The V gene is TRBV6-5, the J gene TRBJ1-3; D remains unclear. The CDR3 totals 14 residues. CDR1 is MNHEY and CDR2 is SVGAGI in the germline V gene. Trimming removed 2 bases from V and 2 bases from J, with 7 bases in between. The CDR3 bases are TGTGCCAGCAGTTACGCGGCAGCTGGAAACACCATATATTTT. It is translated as CASSYAAAGNTIYF.

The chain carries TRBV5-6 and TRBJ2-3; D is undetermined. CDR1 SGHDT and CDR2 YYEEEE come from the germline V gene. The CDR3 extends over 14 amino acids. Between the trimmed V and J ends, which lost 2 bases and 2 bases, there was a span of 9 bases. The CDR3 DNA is TGTGCCAGCAGCTTTGAGAGGCTCACAGATACGCAGTATTTT. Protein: CASSFERLTDTQYF.

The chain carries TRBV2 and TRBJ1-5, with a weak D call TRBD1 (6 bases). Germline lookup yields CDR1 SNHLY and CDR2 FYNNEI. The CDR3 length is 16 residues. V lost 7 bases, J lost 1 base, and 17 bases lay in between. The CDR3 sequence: CASKWGGRVSNQPQHF. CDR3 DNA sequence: TGTGCCAGCAAGTGGGGGGGCAGGGTAAGCAATCAGCCCCAGCATTTT.

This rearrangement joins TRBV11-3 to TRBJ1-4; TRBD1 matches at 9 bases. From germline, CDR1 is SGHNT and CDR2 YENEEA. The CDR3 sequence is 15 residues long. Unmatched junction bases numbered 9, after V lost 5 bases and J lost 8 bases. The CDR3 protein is CASSTQQGAGEKLFF. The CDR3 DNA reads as TGTGCCAGCAGCACCCAACAGGGGGCAGGGGAAAAACTGTTTTTT.

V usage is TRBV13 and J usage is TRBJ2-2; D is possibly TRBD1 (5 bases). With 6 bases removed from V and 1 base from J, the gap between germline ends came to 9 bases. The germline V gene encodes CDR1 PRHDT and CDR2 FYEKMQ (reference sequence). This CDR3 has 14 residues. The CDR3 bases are TGTGCCAGCAGATACGACAGGAACACCGGGGAGCTGTTTTTT. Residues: CASRYDRNTGELFF.

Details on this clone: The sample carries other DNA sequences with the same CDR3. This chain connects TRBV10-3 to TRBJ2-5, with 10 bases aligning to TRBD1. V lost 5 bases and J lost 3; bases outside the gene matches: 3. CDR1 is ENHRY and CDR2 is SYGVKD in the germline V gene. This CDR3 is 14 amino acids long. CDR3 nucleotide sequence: TGTGCCATCAGTAGCGGGACAGGGGAAGAGACCCAGTACTTC. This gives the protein CAISSGTGEETQYF.

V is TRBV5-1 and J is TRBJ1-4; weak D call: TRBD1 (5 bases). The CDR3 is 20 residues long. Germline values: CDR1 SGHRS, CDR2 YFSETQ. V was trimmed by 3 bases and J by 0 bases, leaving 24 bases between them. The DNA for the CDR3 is TGCGCCAGCAGCTGGCTAGGGATAGGGACCGGCTTCGCAACTAATGAAAAACTGTTTTTT. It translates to CASSWLGIGTGFATNEKLFF.

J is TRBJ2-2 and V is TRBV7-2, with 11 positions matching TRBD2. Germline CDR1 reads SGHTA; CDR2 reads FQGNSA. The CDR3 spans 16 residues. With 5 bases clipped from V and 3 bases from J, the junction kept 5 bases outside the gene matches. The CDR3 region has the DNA TGTGCCAGCAGCCGTAGCGGGGGGGCTTACACCGGGGAGCTGTTTTTT. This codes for CASSRSGGAYTGELFF.

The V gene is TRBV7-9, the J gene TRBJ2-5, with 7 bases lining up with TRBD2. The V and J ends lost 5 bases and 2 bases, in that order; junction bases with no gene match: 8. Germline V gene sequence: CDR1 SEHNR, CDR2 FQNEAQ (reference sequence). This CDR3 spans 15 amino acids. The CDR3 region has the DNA TGTGCCAGCAGCCCCGACGGGGGGTATCAAGAGACCCAGTACTTC. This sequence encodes CASSPDGGYQETQYF.

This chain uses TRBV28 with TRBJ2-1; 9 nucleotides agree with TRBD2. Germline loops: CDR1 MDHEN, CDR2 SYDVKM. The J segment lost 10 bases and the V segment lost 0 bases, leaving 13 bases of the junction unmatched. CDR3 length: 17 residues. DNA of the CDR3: TGTGCCAGCAGTTTATGGGGTATGGCGGGGGGGCCAGGCGAGCAGTTCTTC. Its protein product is CASSLWGMAGGPGEQFF.

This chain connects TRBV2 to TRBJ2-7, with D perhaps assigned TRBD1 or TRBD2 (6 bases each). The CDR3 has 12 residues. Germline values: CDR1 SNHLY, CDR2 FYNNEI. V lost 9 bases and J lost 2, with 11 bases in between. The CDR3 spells CASGGGTYEQYF. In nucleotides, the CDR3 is TGTGCCAGTGGAGGGGGGACCTACGAGCAGTACTTC.

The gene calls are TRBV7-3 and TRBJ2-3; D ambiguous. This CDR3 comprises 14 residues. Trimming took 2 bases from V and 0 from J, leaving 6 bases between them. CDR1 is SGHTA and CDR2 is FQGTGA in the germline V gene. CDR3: CASSLARSTDTQYF. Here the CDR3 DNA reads TGTGCCAGCAGCTTAGCGCGGAGCACAGATACGCAGTATTTT.

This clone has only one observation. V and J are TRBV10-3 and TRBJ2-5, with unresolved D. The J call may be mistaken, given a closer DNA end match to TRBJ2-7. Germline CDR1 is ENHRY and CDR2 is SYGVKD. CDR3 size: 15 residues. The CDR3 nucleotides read TGTGCCATCAGTGATATTACAGTAAATGGCTACGAGCAGTACTTC. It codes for CAISDITVNGYEQYF.

For the CDR3, the DNA is TGTGCCAGCTCACTTGGGACTGACACTTTCCAAGAGACCCAGTACTTC. Its translation is CASSLGTDTFQETQYF. This chain links TRBV18 with TRBJ2-5, with D possibly being TRBD2 (6 bases). V lost 4 bases to trimming and J lost 1 base, with 16 bases between them. The CDR3 contains 16 residues. CDR1 is KGHSH, CDR2 LQKENI, per germline.